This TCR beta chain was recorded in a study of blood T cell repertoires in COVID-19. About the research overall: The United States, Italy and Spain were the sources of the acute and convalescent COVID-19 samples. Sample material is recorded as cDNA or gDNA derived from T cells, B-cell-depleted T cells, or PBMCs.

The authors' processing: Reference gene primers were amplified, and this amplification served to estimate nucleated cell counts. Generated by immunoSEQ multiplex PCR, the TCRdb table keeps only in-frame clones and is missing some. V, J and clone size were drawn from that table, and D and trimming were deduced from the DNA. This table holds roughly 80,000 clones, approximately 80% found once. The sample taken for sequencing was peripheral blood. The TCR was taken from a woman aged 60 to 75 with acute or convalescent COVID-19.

CDR3 region: CAWTRVDNSPLHF. The CDR3, as DNA: TGTGCCTGGACCAGGGTGGATAATTCACCCCTCCACTTT. V usage is TRBV30 and J usage is TRBJ1-6, with D possibly being TRBD1 (5 bases). V was pared by 4 bases and J by 5 bases, with 9 bases between. CDR3 length: 13 residues. In germline, CDR1 is GTSNPN, CDR2 SVGIG (reference sequence).